This T cell receptor (beta chain) was sequenced in a study of blood T cell repertoires in COVID-19. Authors' processing steps: Amplification from reference gene primers served as the basis for estimated nucleated cell counts. TCRdb's copy holds only in-frame clones and misses some; the assay was immunoSEQ multiplex PCR. V, J and clone size reflect that table, while D and trimming were determined from the DNA. The sample has about 400,000 clones; approximately 86% are singletons. CDR3 length equals 17 residues. Germline V gene sequence: CDR1 SGHVS, CDR2 FNYEAQ. Trimming took 5 bases from V and 0 from J, leaving 16 bases between them.

The rearrangement joins TRBV7-6 to TRBJ2-2; possible D gene TRBD2, 6 bases. The source material was peripheral blood. The receptor was isolated from a human donor in a cohort sampled during active COVID-19. The CDR3: CASSPWGGTANTGELFF. The CDR3 DNA reads TGTGCCAGCAGCCCCTGGGGAGGTACAGCGAACACCGGGGAGCTGTTTTTT.